This passage covers 20 T cell receptor beta chains from one sample sequenced in a study of shared clonotypes between healthy human individuals (TCRdb year 2020). The library was obtained by the immunoSEQ multiplex PCR assay. In its TCRdb copy, this immuneACCESS table keeps in-frame sequences only and misses some clones. Where compared with another copy, unresolved V genes explain less than half of these, and the others have no known cause. The sample records about 2.3 million clones, approximately 95% of which are singletons. 0.35% to 0.45% of the sample is in the top ten clones. Material: naive CD4+ T cells from PBMCs. Explained via the paper, the cell subset or site label denotes: CD45RA+ positively selected. The source is a man between 18 and 29 years old in good health. Some clones in this sample may be carry-over from other donors' samples.

The rearrangement uses TRBV4-3 and TRBJ2-1; a possible D gene is TRBD1 (5 bases). Trimming took off 4 bases at V and 12 bases at J, with 13 bases between the two ends. CDR3 length: 12 residues. Germline lookup yields CDR1 LGHNA and CDR2 YSLEER. CDR3 in amino acids: CASSPQGAGQFF. Written as DNA, the CDR3 is TGCGCCAGCAGCCCGCAAGGGGCTGGGCAGTTCTTC.

The rearrangement links TRBV7-2 to TRBJ2-3, with 11 bases lining up with TRBD2. V lost 5 bases, J lost 2 bases, and 3 bases stayed unmatched. The CDR3 has 15 residues. In germline, CDR1 is SGHTA, CDR2 FQGNSA. CDR3 residues: CASSILAGDTDTQYF. The CDR3 nucleotides read TGTGCCAGCAGCATACTAGCGGGAGACACAGATACGCAGTATTTT.

The chain is built from TRBV7-2 and TRBJ2-7; D is uncertain. Trimming pared 4 bases from V and 7 bases from J, leaving 23 bases between. CDR3 length: 16 amino acids. Germline lookup yields CDR1 SGHTA and CDR2 FQGNSA. The CDR3 DNA is TGTGCCAGCAGCTCAAGCTGGACGTCCACCGCTACGGAGCAGTACTTC. Amino acid sequence: CASSSSWTSTATEQYF.

The chain is built from TRBV5-1 and TRBJ2-5; TRBD1 might be the D (5 bases). Germline assignment: CDR1 SGHRS and CDR2 YFSETQ. The CDR3 covers 16 residues. V lost 0 bases and J 3 bases, leaving 15 bases between the germline ends. The CDR3 coding sequence is TGCGCCAGCAGCTTGGTCATTTCGGCCAGGGAAGAGACCCAGTACTTC. It yields the protein CASSLVISAREETQYF.

The chain joins TRBV14 to TRBJ2-3; 7 bases agree with TRBD1. CDR1 and CDR2 from the germline V gene are SGHDN and FVKESK. The V gene end was trimmed by 1 base and the J gene end by 8 bases; junction bases not matched to a gene: 9. The length of the CDR3 is 15 residues. For the CDR3, the DNA is TGTGCCAGCAGCCAAGTTGCAGGGGGACCTGTTACGCAGTATTTT. Translating it yields CASSQVAGGPVTQYF.

The chain is built from TRBV30 and TRBJ1-3; D uncertain. CDR1 and CDR2 (germline): GTSNPN, SVGIG (reference sequence). The ends were cut back, 3 bases at V and 2 bases at J, with 11 bases in the middle. This CDR3 spans 14 amino acids. CDR3 sequence reads: CAWRAGNPGNTIYF. DNA for the CDR3: TGTGCCTGGAGGGCAGGCAATCCTGGAAACACCATATATTTT.

The chain recombines TRBV5-5 with TRBJ2-7, with D unclear. Germline assignment: CDR1 SGHKS and CDR2 YYEKEE (reference sequence). The CDR3 has 13 residues. Trimming removed 0 bases from V and 7 bases from J, with 11 bases in between. The CDR3 DNA is TGTGCCAGCAGCTTGGGCCCAAGGGAAGAGCAGTACTTC. Translation gives CASSLGPREEQYF.

The chain links TRBV7-9 to TRBJ2-2; D call uncertain. Trimming removed 5 bases from V and 6 bases from J, with 10 bases in between. This CDR3 comprises 13 residues. The germline V gene has CDR1 SEHNR and CDR2 FQNEAQ (reference sequence). CDR3 in amino acids: CASSILVAGELFF. The CDR3 DNA sequence: TGTGCCAGCAGCATTCTAGTGGCCGGGGAGCTGTTTTTT.

The chain uses TRBV2 and TRBJ1-5; possible D gene TRBD1, 6 bases. Trimming took 6 bases from V and 1 from J, leaving 13 bases between them. CDR3 length equals 15 residues. The V gene's germline CDR1 is SNHLY and CDR2 FYNNEI. This CDR3 reads CASRWGARSNQPQHF. CDR3 bases: TGTGCCAGCAGGTGGGGGGCGCGGAGCAATCAGCCCCAGCATTTT. Supplemented by reference TRBV2 and TRBJ1-5, the full variable domain reads EPEVTQTPSHQVTQMGQEVILRCVPISNHLYFYWYRQILGQKVEFLVSFYNNEISEKSEIFDDQFSVERPDGSNFTLKIRSTKLEDSAMYFCASRWGARSNQPQHFGDGTRLSIL.

The V gene is TRBV6-5, the J gene TRBJ2-3, with 13 bases aligning to TRBD2. The CDR3 spans 15 residues. Germline CDR1 MNHEY, CDR2 SVGAGI. V lost 10 bases to trimming and J lost 5 bases; unmatched junction nucleotides: 9. This CDR3 reads CATRRTSGRRDTQYF. The CDR3 nucleotides are TGTGCCACGAGGCGGACTAGCGGGAGACGAGATACGCAGTATTTT.

J is TRBJ1-2 and V is TRBV6-6, with 10 bases matching TRBD1. CDR3 length: 12 amino acids. V was clipped by 6 bases and J by 13 bases; unmatched bases: 8. Germline V gene data show CDR1 as MNHNY and CDR2 as SVGAGI (reference sequence). The chain's CDR3 is CASSSGTGDSTF. The CDR3 DNA is TGTGCCAGCAGCTCCGGGACAGGGGACTCCACCTTC.

CDR3 nucleotide sequence: TGTGCCAGTAGTATACGCCCGTCGATAAATCAGCCCCAGCATTTT. Translation: CASSIRPSINQPQHF. The rearrangement uses TRBV19 and TRBJ1-5; no clear D. The V gene lost 2 bases and the J gene lost 4 bases, with 12 bases spanning the gap. The V gene's germline CDR1 is LNHDA and CDR2 SQIVND (reference sequence). CDR3 size: 15 residues.

The J gene is TRBJ1-5, the V gene TRBV19, with D hard to call. Trimming removed 4 bases at V and 6 bases at J, with 7 bases between. Germline V gives CDR1 LNHDA, CDR2 SQIVND (reference sequence). The CDR3 loop spans 12 amino acids. CDR3 in DNA: TGTGCCAGTAGTACCGAACCTCAGCCCCAGCATTTT. Protein: CASSTEPQPQHF.

This chain uses TRBV4-1 with TRBJ2-5; D possibly uses TRBD1 or TRBD2 (5 bases each). This CDR3 region has 14 residues. The V end was cut by 3 bases, the J end by 1 base, with 9 bases between. Germline CDR1 reads MGHRA; CDR2 reads YSYEKL. The CDR3 spells CASSQGPAQETQYF. The CDR3, as DNA: TGCGCCAGCAGCCAGGGACCTGCCCAAGAGACCCAGTACTTC.

The rearrangement joins TRBV5-5 to TRBJ1-2, with D unclear. The CDR3 has 15 residues. Trimming stripped 2 bases from V and 2 bases from J, with 13 bases between. Germline V gene sequence: CDR1 SGHKS, CDR2 YYEKEE (reference sequence). CDR3 in DNA: TGTGCCAGCAGCTTCCGCCAAACCTCCAACTATGGCTACACCTTC. Amino acids: CASSFRQTSNYGYTF.

V and J are TRBV20-1 and TRBJ2-7, with D possibly called TRBD1 or TRBD2 (5 bases each). Deletions cut 5 bases from V and 5 bases from J, with 10 bases between. Germline values: CDR1 DFQATT, CDR2 SNEGSKA (reference sequence). The CDR3 extends over 11 amino acids. The CDR3 bases are TGCAGTGCTTCCCGGGACGACGAGCAGTACTTC. This sequence encodes CSASRDDEQYF.

This clone was observed a single time. The chain combines TRBV7-8 with TRBJ1-2; D is unclear. The CDR3 contains 14 residues. V was pared by 5 bases and J by 4 bases, with 14 bases between. Germline V gene data show CDR1 as SGHVS and CDR2 as FQNEAQ. The CDR3 reads CASSLRAGGYGYTF. For the CDR3, the DNA is TGTGCCAGCAGCCTAAGGGCAGGAGGCTATGGCTACACCTTC.

This sequence joins TRBV30 and TRBJ2-1; TRBD2 matches at 7 bases. Germline V gene data show CDR1 as GTSNPN and CDR2 as SVGIG (reference sequence). This CDR3 region has 13 residues. Germline trimming cut 0 bases from V and 7 bases from J; bases unmatched to any gene: 3. The CDR3 nucleotides read TGTGCCTGGAGTGTGGCGGGAGTAAATGAGCAGTTCTTC. Amino acids: CAWSVAGVNEQFF.

The CDR3 DNA sequence: TGCGCCAGCAAGCGGGAAGGGGTAGATACGCAGTATTTT. Amino acid sequence: CASKREGVDTQYF. V usage is TRBV10-2 and J usage is TRBJ2-3, with 7 bases that match TRBD2. CDR1 and CDR2 from the germline V gene are WSHSY and SAAADI. The CDR3 totals 13 residues. With 7 bases clipped from V and 5 bases from J, the junction kept 6 bases outside the gene matches.

The rearrangement links TRBV7-2 to TRBJ1-2, with a possible D match to TRBD1 (5 bases). Trimming left V 5 bases short and J 8 bases short, with 18 bases between. The germline gives CDR1 SGHTA, CDR2 FQGNSA. The CDR3 is made up of 14 amino acids. Here the CDR3 reads CASSPDAGSQGYTF. The DNA for the CDR3 is TGTGCCAGCAGCCCAGATGCAGGGTCTCAGGGCTACACCTTC.